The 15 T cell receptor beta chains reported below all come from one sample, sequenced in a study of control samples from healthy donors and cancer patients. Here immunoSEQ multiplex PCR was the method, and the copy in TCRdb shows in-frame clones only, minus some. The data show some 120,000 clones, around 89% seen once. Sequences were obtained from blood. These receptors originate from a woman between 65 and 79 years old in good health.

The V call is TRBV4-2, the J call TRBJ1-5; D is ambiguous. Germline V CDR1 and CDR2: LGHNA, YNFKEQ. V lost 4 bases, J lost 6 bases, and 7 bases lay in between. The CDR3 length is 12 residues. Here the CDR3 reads CASSLRGQPQHF. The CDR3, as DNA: TGTGCCAGCAGCCTGCGGGGTCAGCCCCAGCATTTT.

The CDR3 spells CASSRGGQNFNEKLFF. DNA of the CDR3: TGCGCCAGCAGCCGTGGAGGACAGAACTTTAATGAAAAACTGTTTTTT. The chain links TRBV5-1 to TRBJ1-4, with D possibly TRBD1 on 6 matching bases. V dropped 4 bases and J dropped 4 bases, with 17 bases sitting between them. The CDR3 runs to 16 residues. Germline V gene sequence: CDR1 SGHRS, CDR2 YFSETQ.

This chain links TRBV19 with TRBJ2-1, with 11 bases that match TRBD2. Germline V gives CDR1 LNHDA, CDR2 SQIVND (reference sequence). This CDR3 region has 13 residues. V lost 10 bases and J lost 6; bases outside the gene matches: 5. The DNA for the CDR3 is TGTGCCACACTAGCGGGGGTCGGCAATGAGCAGTTCTTC. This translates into CATLAGVGNEQFF.

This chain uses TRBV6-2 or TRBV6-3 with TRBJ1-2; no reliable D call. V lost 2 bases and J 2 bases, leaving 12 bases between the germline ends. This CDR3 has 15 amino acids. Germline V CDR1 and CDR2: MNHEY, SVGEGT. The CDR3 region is CASSYGQDLNYGYTF. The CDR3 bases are TGTGCCAGCAGTTACGGCCAGGACTTAAACTATGGCTACACCTTC.

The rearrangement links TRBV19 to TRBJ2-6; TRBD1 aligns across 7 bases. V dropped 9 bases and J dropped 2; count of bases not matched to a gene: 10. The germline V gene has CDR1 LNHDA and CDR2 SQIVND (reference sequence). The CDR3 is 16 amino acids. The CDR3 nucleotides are TGTGCCAGCAGCCAGACAGGGTCCCCTGGGGCCAACGTCCTGACTTTC. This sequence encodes CASSQTGSPGANVLTF.

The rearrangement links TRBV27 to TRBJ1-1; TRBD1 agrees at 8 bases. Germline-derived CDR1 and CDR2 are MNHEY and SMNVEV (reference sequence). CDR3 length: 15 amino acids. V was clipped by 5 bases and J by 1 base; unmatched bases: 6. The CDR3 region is CASSPQGGWNTEAFF. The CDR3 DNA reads TGTGCCAGCAGTCCACAGGGGGGTTGGAACACTGAAGCTTTCTTT.

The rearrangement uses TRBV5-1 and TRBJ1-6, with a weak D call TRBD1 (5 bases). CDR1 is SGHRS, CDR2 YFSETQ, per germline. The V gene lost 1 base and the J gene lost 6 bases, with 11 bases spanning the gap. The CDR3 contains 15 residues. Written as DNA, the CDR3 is TGCGCCAGCAGCTTGTTAGGGGACGGTAATTCACCCCTCCACTTT. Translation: CASSLLGDGNSPLHF.

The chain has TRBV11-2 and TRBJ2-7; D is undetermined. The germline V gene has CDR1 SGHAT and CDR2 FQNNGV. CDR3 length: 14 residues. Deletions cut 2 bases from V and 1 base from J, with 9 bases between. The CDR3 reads CASSLRVESYEQYF. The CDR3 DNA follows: TGTGCCAGCAGCTTAAGGGTGGAATCCTACGAGCAGTACTTC.

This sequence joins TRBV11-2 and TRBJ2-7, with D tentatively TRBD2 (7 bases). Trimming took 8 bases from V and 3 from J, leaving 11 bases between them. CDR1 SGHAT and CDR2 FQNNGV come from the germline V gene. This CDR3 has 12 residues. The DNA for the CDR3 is TGTGCCAGCGGGGGGGCCTACTACGAGCAGTACTTC. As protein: CASGGAYYEQYF.

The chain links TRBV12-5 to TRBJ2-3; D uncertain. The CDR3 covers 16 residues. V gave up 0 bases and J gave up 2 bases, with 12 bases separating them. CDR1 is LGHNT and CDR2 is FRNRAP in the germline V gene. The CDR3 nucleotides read TGTGCTAGTGGTTTGGTCTTGGGCCAAGTCACAGATACGCAGTATTTT. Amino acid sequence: CASGLVLGQVTDTQYF.

The DNA of the CDR3 is TGCGCCAGCAGTTTCGACAGGTCGGGTAGCAACACTGAAGCTTTCTTT. This gives the protein CASSFDRSGSNTEAFF. This chain links TRBV10-1 with TRBJ1-1, with D perhaps TRBD1 (6 bases). The CDR3 length is 16 residues. In germline, CDR1 is WNHNN, CDR2 SYGVQD (reference sequence). Trimming pared 5 bases from V and 2 bases from J, leaving 18 bases between.

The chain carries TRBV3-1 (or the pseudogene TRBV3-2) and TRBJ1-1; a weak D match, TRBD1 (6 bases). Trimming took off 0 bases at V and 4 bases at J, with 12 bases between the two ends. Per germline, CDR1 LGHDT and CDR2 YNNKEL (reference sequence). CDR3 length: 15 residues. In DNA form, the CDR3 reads TGTGCCAGCAGCCAAGACGGCAGGGGAGGCACTGAAGCTTTCTTT. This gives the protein CASSQDGRGGTEAFF.

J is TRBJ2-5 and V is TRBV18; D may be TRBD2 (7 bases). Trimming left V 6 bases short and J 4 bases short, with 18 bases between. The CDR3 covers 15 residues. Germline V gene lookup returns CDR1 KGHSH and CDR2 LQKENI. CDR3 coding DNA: TGTGCCAGCTCCCCGCCGGGGGGCCATCGAGAGACCCAGTACTTC. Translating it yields CASSPPGGHRETQYF.

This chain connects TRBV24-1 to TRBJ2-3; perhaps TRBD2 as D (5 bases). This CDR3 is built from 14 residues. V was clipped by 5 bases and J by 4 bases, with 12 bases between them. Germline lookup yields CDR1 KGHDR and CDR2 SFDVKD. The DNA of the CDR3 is TGTGCCACCAGTGTCTCGGCGGAGGCAGATACGCAGTATTTT. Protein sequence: CATSVSAEADTQYF.

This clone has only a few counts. CDR3 sequence reads: CASSYFQGAVYGYTF. The CDR3 bases are TGTGCCAGCAGTTACTTCCAGGGGGCGGTCTATGGCTACACCTTC. The V gene is TRBV6-6, the J gene TRBJ1-2; 8 bases align to TRBD1. Trimming at V came to 1 base and at J to 4 bases, leaving 5 bases not matched to a gene. In germline, CDR1 is MNHNY, CDR2 SVGAGI (reference sequence). There are 15 residues in the CDR3.